This TCR beta chain was identified in a study of technical replicates of blood from a handful of donors. Repertoires were generated with immunoSEQ multiplex PCR, while TCRdb's copy carries only in-frame clones and drops some. The sample consists of tens of thousands of clones, more than 95% of them appearing once. Per germline, CDR1 MNHNS and CDR2 SASEGT. The CDR3 covers 16 residues. V was cut by 2 bases and J by 8 bases, with 16 bases left in between. This TCR was sampled from a human donor in good health. The chain carries TRBV6-1 and TRBJ1-6; D is undetermined. Sample: T cells isolated from PBMCs. The CDR3 sequence is CASSEFYPGPYSPLHF. The CDR3 coding sequence is TGTGCCAGCAGTGAATTTTATCCAGGCCCCTATTCACCCCTCCACTTT.